This T cell receptor beta chain derives from a study of blood T cell repertoires in COVID-19 (dated by TCRdb to the early 2020s). With respect to the entire study: Samples covering the acute and convalescent phases of COVID-19 were provided by collaborators in the United States, Italy and Spain. The material from the prospective study consisted of cDNA or gDNA derived from T cells, B-cell-depleted T cells, or PBMCs. The dataset comprised deeply sampled blood TCRbeta repertoires from subjects exposed to, actively infected with, or recovered from COVID-19. The repertoires were released in a freely available public database meant as a resource for research on the immune response to SARS-CoV-2. The samples were drawn from the first 160 participants of the ongoing ImmuneRACE study and from 950 to 1,500 subjects provided by 6 global collaborators. Nearly every sample came with metadata listing a de-identified subject ID, COVID-19 status, age in years and sex. Where available, HLA class I and class II types were obtained from metadata supplied by the sample provider rather than from assay-based typing.

Points the paper makes about the study in general: Clinical and demographic metadata were provided uncurated, with the amount varying by source and participant.

TCRbeta CDR3 regions were amplified from genomic DNA by means of the immunoSEQ Assay, a bias-controlled multiplex PCR. The authors processed their data as follows. Nucleated cell counts per sample were estimated from amplification of reference gene primers within the assay. Sequence reads were collapsed and filtered to measure the absolute abundance of every unique TCRbeta CDR3 rearrangement. Productive Simpson clonality was computed per sample as the square root of Simpson's diversity index over productive rearrangements. TCRdb's version of the immuneACCESS table is confined to in-frame rearrangements and falls short of the full clone set. An unresolved V gene accounts for under half of the shortfall where checked; the remainder is of unknown origin. V and J calls plus clone size are reproduced from that table; the DNA served to infer D and trimming. Here the sample has over 200,000 clones; 88% occur a single time. The top ten constitute 3.7% of the sample.

Enrolling through a virtual design, the prospective study's participants ranged in age from roughly 18 to 89 years and lived across roughly 23 United States geographic areas. In the prospective study, cohorts were assigned on the basis of participant-reported clinical history obtained from a screening survey and a study questionnaire. A participant counted as exposed if, within 2 weeks of entering the study, that participant had been in contact with someone who had a PCR-confirmed or clinician-diagnosed COVID-19 case. In the prospective study, whole blood, serum and a nasopharyngeal or oropharyngeal swab were collected from each participant by mobile phlebotomists. Over an approximately 2-month period, participants in the prospective study had the option of providing additional blood draws and questionnaires. Before DNA extraction, blood samples from the prospective study were shipped at room temperature or frozen.

On this clone itself: Its cognate antigen has yet to be identified. No much larger clonotype is one base removed from it; base qualities were not supplied.

From cysteine to phenylalanine, the CDR3 is 16 amino acids long. Of all the DNA, just the CDR3 is kept, 48 bases in frame from base 1. V is trimmed back by 2 bases and J by 3 bases, and the junction contains 10 bases that no gene match accounts for. For CDR1 and CDR2, the germline V gene lists KGHSH and LQKENI. The rearranged segments are TRBV18 and TRBJ2-7; TRBD2 matches 7 bases in the middle. Sequencing used PBMCs or T cells enriched from blood (not recorded which). This clonotype originated in a woman in her twenties or thirties who had been exposed to COVID-19. The bases are TGTGCCAGCTCACCATTTCGGGGGGAGAGCTTCTACGAGCAGTACTTC. This yields the protein CASSPFRGESFYEQYF. Outside the CDR3, residues come from the reference TRBV18 and TRBJ2-7 proteins, so the full variable domain is: NAGVMQNPRHLVRRRGQEARLRCSPMKGHSHVYWYRQLPEEGLKFMVYLQKENIIDESGMPKERFSAEFPKEGPSILRIQQVVRGDSAAYFCASSPFRGESFYEQYFGPGTRLTVT.